This TCR beta chain was observed in a study of blood T cells in healthy people across ages. Next came a second PCR, run for about 6 to 12 cycles, which used a sample-barcoded 5' primer along with a J-beta primer mix. TCRdb reprocessed the 5' RACE reads with MiXCR, giving one entry per CDR3 protein. The sample has about 670,000 distinct CDR3 sequences; 52% are singletons. The V gene's germline CDR1 is SNHLY and CDR2 FYNNEI. Trimming stripped 6 bases from V and 2 bases from J, with 12 bases between. There are 14 residues in the CDR3. The rearrangement links TRBV2 to TRBJ2-3, with D possibly matching TRBD1 (6 bases). The sequencing input was blood. This receptor was obtained from a woman of 80 years or more in good health. This CDR3 reads CASREQGSTDTQYF. The CDR3 DNA sequence: TGTGCCAGCAGGGAACAGGGCTCCACAGATACGCAGTATTTT.